The 17 T cell receptor beta chains below all came from one sample that was sequenced in a study of cytotoxic CD8 clonotypes in ibrutinib-treated CLL. Clones were sequenced by immunoSEQ multiplex PCR, and TCRdb holds only the in-frame ones, with some missing. Altogether over 40,000 clones are present, around 78% being singletons, with the ten largest covering 20%. Material: PBMCs, obtained after 24 months of ibrutinib treatment. These receptors were taken from a human donor with chronic lymphocytic leukemia.

The chain has TRBV29-1 and TRBJ2-5; D remains unclear. The CDR3 loop spans 11 amino acids. From germline, CDR1 is SQVTM and CDR2 ANQGSEA. Between the trimmed V and J ends, which lost 5 bases and 5 bases, there was a span of 9 bases. DNA for the CDR3: TGCAGCGTTCGACCCCCGGAGACCCAGTACTTC. The encoded protein is CSVRPPETQYF. Together with reference TRBV29-1 and TRBJ2-5, the CDR3 gives the full variable domain: SAVISQKPSRDICQRGTSLTIQCQVDSQVTMMFWYRQQPGQSLTLIATANQGSEATYESGFVIDKFPISRPNLTFSTLTVSNMSPEDSSIYLCSVRPPETQYFGPGTRLLVL.

The V call is TRBV12-5, the J call TRBJ2-7; D unresolved. Germline V gene lookup returns CDR1 LGHNT and CDR2 FRNRAP. The CDR3 has 13 residues. Trimming left V 3 bases short and J 2 bases short, with 8 bases between. The CDR3 protein is CASGFGVTYEQYF. Here the CDR3 DNA reads TGTGCTAGTGGTTTCGGCGTAACCTACGAGCAGTACTTC. Filled out from reference TRBV12-5 and TRBJ2-7, the complete variable domain reads DARVTQTPRHKVTEMGQEVTMRCQPILGHNTVFWYRQTMMQGLELLAYFRNRAPLDDSGMPKDRFSAEMPDATLATLKIQPSEPRDSAVYFCASGFGVTYEQYFGPGTRLTVT.

This chain uses TRBV5-6 with TRBJ1-5, with D tentatively TRBD1 (5 bases). This CDR3 comprises 14 residues. With 6 bases removed from V and 6 bases from J, the gap between germline ends came to 16 bases. CDR1 and CDR2 (germline): SGHDT, YYEEEE. The CDR3 region has the DNA TGTGCCAGCACCCGGTCGGGGGGGACTCAGCCCCAGCATTTT. This translates into CASTRSGGTQPQHF.

The chain carries TRBV6-1 and TRBJ1-5, with D unclear. The V and J ends lost 1 base and 7 bases respectively, with 11 bases between them. The germline V gene encodes CDR1 MNHNS and CDR2 SASEGT. This CDR3 has 14 amino acids. CDR3 loop: CASSEVAMAQPQHF. The CDR3 nucleotides are TGTGCCAGCAGTGAAGTGGCGATGGCACAGCCCCAGCATTTT.

The chain has TRBV7-6 and TRBJ2-7, with D tentatively TRBD2 (6 bases). The CDR3 covers 13 residues. V lost 5 bases and J 3 bases, leaving 11 bases between the germline ends. The V gene's germline CDR1 is SGHVS and CDR2 FNYEAQ. The CDR3 region is CASSNGGYYEQYF. The CDR3 nucleotides are TGTGCCAGCAGCAACGGAGGGTACTACGAGCAGTACTTC.

The V call is TRBV5-8, the J call TRBJ1-1; TRBD1 aligns across 7 bases. Germline V gives CDR1 SGHTS, CDR2 YDEGEE. The CDR3 sequence is 16 residues long. The J segment lost 0 bases and the V segment lost 4 bases, leaving 9 bases of the junction unmatched. CDR3 region: CASSRQGFALNTEAFF. As DNA, the CDR3 is TGTGCCAGCAGCCGACAGGGATTCGCCCTGAACACTGAAGCTTTCTTT.

The rearrangement uses TRBV4-3 and TRBJ2-1; D perhaps matches TRBD2 (6 bases). The germline V gene has CDR1 LGHNA and CDR2 YSLEER. CDR3 length equals 16 residues. V was trimmed by 0 bases and J by 8 bases, leaving 17 bases between them. CDR3 DNA sequence: TGCGCCAGCAGCCAAGATCGGGAGCGAAAGGGCCATGAGCAGTTCTTC. Translation gives CASSQDRERKGHEQFF.

This chain uses TRBV30 with TRBJ2-1; possibly TRBD2 for D (6 bases). The germline V gene has CDR1 GTSNPN and CDR2 SVGIG (reference sequence). This CDR3 has 15 amino acids. V was clipped by 1 base and J by 7 bases, with 17 bases between them. The CDR3 protein is CAWSARGLAGNEQFF. CDR3 sequence (DNA): TGTGCCTGGAGTGCCCGGGGCCTCGCGGGGAATGAGCAGTTCTTC.

The CDR3 loop is CASREYTGTGDSYEQYF. The CDR3 DNA reads as TGTGCCAGCAGAGAATATACCGGGACAGGCGACTCCTACGAGCAGTACTTC. The J gene is TRBJ2-7, the V gene TRBV27, with 8 bases aligning to TRBD1. From germline, CDR1 is MNHEY and CDR2 SMNVEV (reference sequence). The CDR3 consists of 17 residues. J was trimmed by 0 bases and V by 6 bases; bases with no gene match: 13.

This clone has a handful of counts. CDR3 DNA: TGTGCCAGCAGTCCCGGACAGTCCGGCAATCAGCCCCAGCATTTT. Translated, it gives CASSPGQSGNQPQHF. J is TRBJ1-5 and V is TRBV7-9; maybe TRBD1 (6 bases). This CDR3 spans 15 amino acids. V dropped 6 bases and J dropped 2 bases, with 14 bases sitting between them. Per germline, CDR1 SEHNR and CDR2 FQNEAQ (reference sequence).

The chain combines TRBV5-6 with TRBJ2-7, with D perhaps matching TRBD2 (6 bases). The V end was cut by 4 bases, the J end by 5 bases, with 19 bases between. The CDR3 has 15 residues. Germline CDR1 and CDR2: SGHDT and YYEEEE. CDR3 sequence: CASSPRAGRTNEQYF. CDR3 in DNA: TGTGCCAGCAGCCCCCGGGCAGGGAGGACAAACGAGCAGTACTTC.

This clone is medium-sized. The chain recombines TRBV2 with TRBJ1-1, with a weak D call TRBD1 (5 bases). CDR1 SNHLY and CDR2 FYNNEI come from the germline V gene. V was pared by 8 bases and J by 11 bases, with 18 bases between. The CDR3 length is 12 residues. CDR3: CASHLQELSAFF. CDR3 in DNA: TGTGCCAGCCACCTACAGGAATTGTCGGCTTTCTTT.

J is TRBJ2-7 and V is TRBV27; 7 nucleotides line up with TRBD2. V lost 6 bases and J lost 0; bases outside the gene matches: 2. Germline CDR1 is MNHEY and CDR2 is SMNVEV (reference sequence). The CDR3 sequence is 13 residues long. CDR3 DNA: TGTGCCAGCAGGCGCGGGAGCTCCTACGAGCAGTACTTC. This codes for CASRRGSSYEQYF.

This chain connects TRBV2 to TRBJ2-3; 10 bases are shared with TRBD1. Germline lookup yields CDR1 SNHLY and CDR2 FYNNEI. The ends lost 7 bases at V and 4 bases at J; junction bases unmatched: 5. The CDR3 totals 14 residues. The CDR3 here is CASIVDRGSDTQYF. The DNA of the CDR3 is TGTGCCAGCATCGTGGACAGGGGGTCAGATACGCAGTATTTT.

This chain links TRBV29-1 with TRBJ1-3; D is unclear. CDR1 is SQVTM and CDR2 is ANQGSEA in the germline V gene. V gave up 7 bases and J gave up 4 bases, with 8 bases separating them. The CDR3 contains 11 residues. CDR3 amino acids: CSGNLGNTIYF. In DNA form, the CDR3 reads TGCAGCGGTAACCTCGGAAACACCATATATTTT. Full variable domain (rest looked up from reference TRBV29-1 and TRBJ1-3): SAVISQKPSRDICQRGTSLTIQCQVDSQVTMMFWYRQQPGQSLTLIATANQGSEATYESGFVIDKFPISRPNLTFSTLTVSNMSPEDSSIYLCSGNLGNTIYFGEGSWLTVV.

The chain links TRBV2 to TRBJ2-3, with 7 bases that match TRBD1. The V gene end was trimmed by 9 bases and the J gene end by 3 bases; junction bases not matched to a gene: 6. This CDR3 is built from 13 residues. CDR1 is SNHLY, CDR2 FYNNEI, per germline. This CDR3 is CARGTENTDTQYF. CDR3 coding DNA: TGTGCCAGAGGGACAGAAAATACAGATACGCAGTATTTT.

This clone was counted a few times. Here the CDR3 reads CSAGTLPGTFF. For the CDR3, the DNA is TGCAGTGCCGGTACATTGCCCGGGACTTTCTTT. This chain uses TRBV20-1 with TRBJ1-1; D call uncertain. This CDR3 contains 11 residues. Looked up from germline, CDR1 is DFQATT and CDR2 is SNEGSKA (reference sequence). Between the trimmed V and J ends, which lost 6 bases and 12 bases, there was a span of 17 bases.